This entry describes one T cell receptor beta chain. 5'RACE primed from the constant segment yielded TCR alpha and TCR beta cDNA libraries bearing sample barcodes and UMIs. MiXCR was run by TCRdb on the 5' RACE reads, yielding one entry per CDR3 protein. The sample records 350,000 to 400,000 distinct CDR3 sequences, around 14% being singletons. Germline lookup yields CDR1 LNHNV and CDR2 YYDKDF (reference sequence). V lost 3 bases and J 3 bases, leaving 8 bases between the germline ends. The CDR3 has 14 amino acids. This sample was included in a study of T-cell memory formation after mild COVID-19. This chain uses TRBV15 with TRBJ2-2; D is ambiguous. The material sequenced was PBMCs or a T cell subset sorted from them (not recorded which). The receptor was derived from a man aged 18 to 29 who had mild COVID-19 (a few samples of this study predate the infection). Cell type and time point are not known. CDR3 coding DNA: TGTGCCACCAGCAGTGTCAGTGACACCGGGGAGCTGTTTTTT. This sequence encodes CATSSVSDTGELFF.